This is a list of T cell receptor beta chains from one sample in a study of CD8+ T cells in alopecia areata. Using immunoSEQ multiplex PCR, the repertoire was profiled, and TCRdb retains in-frame clones only, with some absent. The repertoire consists of around 110,000 clones, with approximately 54% occurring once and the leading ten covering more than 9%. The sample here was CD8+ T cells sorted from blood, taken at week 24, from a patient treated with tofacitinib. Source of these receptors: a human donor with alopecia areata. Each CDR3 is given with its conserved first and last residue. D genes are given only for firm matches. Size is omitted from some rows. Given values are once, few, many or a class for expanded clones.

J gene	D gene	clone size	V gene	CDR3 protein	CDR3 DNA
TRBJ1-1	.	.	TRBV15	CATSRGGASNTEAFF	TGTGCCACCAGCAGAGGGGGGGCTAGTAACACTGAAGCTTTCTTT
TRBJ2-2	TRBD1	.	TRBV6-5	CASSMGQGPAGELFF	TGTGCCAGCAGTATGGGACAGGGTCCGGCCGGGGAGCTGTTTTTT
TRBJ2-7	.	.	TRBV27	CASRDTGPPSYEQYF	TGTGCCAGCAGAGATACAGGTCCCCCCTCCTACGAGCAGTACTTC
TRBJ2-1	.	.	TRBV27	CASSLRTPYNEQFF	TGTGCCAGCAGTTTAAGGACTCCCTACAATGAGCAGTTCTTC
TRBJ1-2	.	.	TRBV4-1	CASSQVGGGAGYGYTF	TGCGCCAGCAGCCAAGTTGGGGGGGGCGCTGGCTATGGCTACACCTTC
TRBJ1-1	TRBD1	few	TRBV30	CAWATGVTEAFF	TGTGCCTGGGCGACAGGGGTCACTGAAGCTTTCTTT
TRBJ2-7	.	.	TRBV5-1	CASSLALTPWEQYF	TGCGCCAGCAGCTTGGCCTTGACCCCCTGGGAGCAGTACTTC
TRBJ2-1	.	few	TRBV29-1	CSTSSDVTSSYNEQFF	TGCAGCACCAGTTCGGACGTTACAAGCTCCTACAATGAGCAGTTCTTC
TRBJ2-2	.	.	TRBV7-6	CASSLAEGGKVFGELFF	TGTGCCAGCAGCTTAGCCGAGGGCGGAAAGGTATTCGGGGAGCTGTTTTTT
TRBJ2-7	TRBD1	.	TRBV2	CASSEENRGYEQYF	TGTGCCAGCAGTGAAGAAAACAGGGGCTACGAGCAGTACTTC
TRBJ2-2	.	.	TRBV10-3	CAIRTNTGELFF	TGTGCCATCCGGACGAACACCGGGGAGCTGTTTTTT
TRBJ2-5	TRBD2	.	TRBV6-5	CASRTSGVETQYF	TGTGCCAGCAGGACTAGCGGGGTAGAGACCCAGTACTTC
TRBJ2-3	.	.	TRBV14	CASSQDRRRYTDTQYF	TGTGCCAGCAGCCAAGATCGAAGACGGTACACAGATACGCAGTATTTT
TRBJ2-2	.	few	TRBV6-4	CASSDSTATGELFF	TGTGCCAGCAGTGACTCGACGGCCACCGGGGAGCTGTTTTTT
TRBJ2-1	.	.	TRBV29-1	CSVVLSYNEQFF	TGCAGCGTCGTCCTTTCCTACAATGAGCAGTTCTTC
TRBJ2-7	.	once	TRBV27	CASSLSSQGVNEQYF	TGTGCCAGCAGTTTATCCTCGCAGGGAGTGAACGAGCAGTACTTC